Listed here are 20 T cell receptor beta chains from one sample, sequenced in a study of cytotoxic CD8 clonotypes in ibrutinib-treated CLL. TCRdb keeps only in-frame clones here, not all; method: immunoSEQ multiplex PCR. This table has 250,000 or so clones, around 70% appearing once. This material consisted of PBMCs, taken after 24 months of ibrutinib treatment. These TCRs come from a human donor with chronic lymphocytic leukemia.

The chain couples TRBV20-1 to TRBJ2-7; D unclear. The CDR3 runs to 11 residues. CDR1 and CDR2 from the germline V gene are DFQATT and SNEGSKA (reference sequence). With 7 bases removed from V and 3 bases from J, the gap between germline ends came to 10 bases. This CDR3 reads CSVTRIYEQYF. CDR3 nucleotide sequence: TGCAGTGTTACCAGAATCTACGAGCAGTACTTC.

The chain links TRBV27 to TRBJ2-7, with TRBD2 identical over 13 bases. Unmatched junction bases numbered 6, after V lost 2 bases and J lost 5 bases. Germline-derived CDR1 and CDR2 are MNHEY and SMNVEV (reference sequence). There are 16 residues in the CDR3. CDR3 in amino acids: CASSLTTSGRVDEQYF. For the CDR3, the DNA is TGTGCCAGCAGTTTAACAACTAGCGGGAGGGTTGACGAGCAGTACTTC.

This chain uses TRBV27 with TRBJ2-1; D may match TRBD1 or TRBD2 (5 bases each). The CDR3 contains 17 residues. Germline CDR1 MNHEY, CDR2 SMNVEV (reference sequence). V was shortened by 3 bases and J by 8 bases, with 23 bases between the two germline ends. Here the CDR3 reads CASSLGVWGTSAYEQFF. CDR3 DNA: TGTGCCAGCAGTTTGGGAGTGTGGGGCACTAGTGCTTATGAGCAGTTCTTC.

The chain joins TRBV15 to TRBJ1-4; D not certain. The ends were cut back, 2 bases at V and 2 bases at J, with 9 bases in the middle. The CDR3 runs to 15 residues. CDR1 LNHNV and CDR2 YYDKDF come from the germline V gene (reference sequence). CDR3 loop: CATSRFGSTNEKLFF. The CDR3 nucleotides read TGTGCCACCAGCAGATTCGGGTCGACTAATGAAAAACTGTTTTTT.

This clone was counted a few times. This chain connects TRBV9 to TRBJ2-5; D unclear. V gave up 8 bases and J gave up 2 bases, with 1 base separating them. CDR3 length: 9 residues. Germline values: CDR1 SGDLS, CDR2 YYNGEE. The CDR3 is CARQETQYF. Here the CDR3 DNA reads TGTGCCAGGCAAGAGACCCAGTACTTC.

V is TRBV5-1 and J is TRBJ1-5; D not certain. V lost 0 bases, J lost 2 bases, and 9 bases lay in between. Germline loops: CDR1 SGHRS, CDR2 YFSETQ. The CDR3 extends over 15 amino acids. The CDR3 here is CASSLDPGRNQPQHF. The CDR3 coding sequence is TGCGCCAGCAGCTTGGATCCGGGCCGCAATCAGCCCCAGCATTTT.

This clone was recorded a few times. The chain has TRBV27 and TRBJ2-7; D gene unclear. V lost 5 bases to trimming and J lost 4 bases, with 6 bases between them. Per germline, CDR1 MNHEY and CDR2 SMNVEV (reference sequence). This CDR3 is 11 amino acids long. The CDR3 is CASSQGYEQYF. The CDR3 DNA sequence: TGTGCCAGCAGTCAAGGTTACGAGCAGTACTTC.

This clone was recorded a few times. This chain joins TRBV27 and TRBJ1-2; no definite D call. The V end was cut by 4 bases, the J end by 2 bases, with 11 bases between. Germline CDR1 MNHEY, CDR2 SMNVEV (reference sequence). There are 14 residues in the CDR3. This CDR3 is CASSSENANYGYTF. CDR3 coding DNA: TGTGCCAGCAGTTCGGAAAATGCGAACTATGGCTACACCTTC.

This clone was recorded once. This sample also contains other DNA sequences that code for the same CDR3. The J gene is TRBJ1-3, the V gene TRBV7-2; D ambiguous. Germline-derived CDR1 and CDR2 are SGHTA and FQGNSA. Between the trimmed V and J ends, which lost 1 base and 1 base, there was a span of 5 bases. The CDR3 sequence is 14 residues long. The chain's CDR3 is CASSLVGSGNTIYF. The DNA for the CDR3 is TGTGCCAGCAGCTTAGTCGGTTCTGGAAACACCATATATTTT.

This clone came up a few times. The chain employs TRBV5-1 and TRBJ1-2; perhaps TRBD1 as D (6 bases). Germline V lookup: CDR1 SGHRS, CDR2 YFSETQ. Between the trimmed V and J ends, which lost 7 bases and 2 bases, there was a span of 12 bases. This CDR3 has 13 residues. This CDR3 reads CASRTEKNYGYTF. For the CDR3, the DNA is TGCGCCAGCCGGACAGAGAAAAACTATGGCTACACCTTC.

The chain employs TRBV6-5 and TRBJ1-5; D remains unclear. Germline V gene lookup returns CDR1 MNHEY and CDR2 SVGAGI. The CDR3 runs to 13 residues. The germline V and J ends were trimmed by 5 bases and 4 bases, with 9 bases remaining between them. The CDR3 region is CASSEMENQPQHF. CDR3 nucleotides: TGTGCCAGCAGTGAAATGGAGAATCAGCCCCAGCATTTT.

This sequence joins TRBV7-2 and TRBJ2-5; tentative D call: TRBD2 (5 bases). V was trimmed by 6 bases and J by 5 bases, leaving 19 bases between them. The V gene's germline CDR1 is SGHTA and CDR2 FQGNSA. The CDR3 contains 15 residues. In DNA form, the CDR3 reads TGTGCCAGCAGATCGGGAATGGACGGGCAGGAGACCCAGTACTTC. Encoded protein: CASRSGMDGQETQYF.

The V call is TRBV4-2, the J call TRBJ2-7; no firm D call. CDR1 is LGHNA and CDR2 is YNFKEQ in the germline V gene. The V and J ends lost 1 base and 6 bases respectively, with 13 bases between them. The CDR3 covers 14 residues. The CDR3 region has the DNA TGTGCCAGCAGCCAAGTTAACGGCGCCGGCGAGCAGTACTTC. This encodes CASSQVNGAGEQYF.

V usage is TRBV7-2 and J usage is TRBJ1-4, with TRBD1 matching 7 bases. Looked up from germline, CDR1 is SGHTA and CDR2 is FQGNSA. Trimming cost V 5 bases and J 8 bases; bases outside gene matches: 8. There are 14 residues in the CDR3. The CDR3 sequence is CASSPVQGGEKLFF. The CDR3 nucleotides are TGTGCCAGCAGCCCTGTGCAGGGGGGAGAAAAACTGTTTTTT.

The V call is TRBV9, the J call TRBJ2-7; 12 nucleotides align to TRBD2. After removal of 0 bases from V and 2 bases from J, the junction contained 9 bases not matched to a gene. The CDR3 length is 18 residues. Germline V gives CDR1 SGDLS, CDR2 YYNGEE. The CDR3 sequence is CASSVGLAGDAVAYEQYF. CDR3 bases: TGTGCCAGCAGCGTAGGACTAGCGGGAGATGCGGTCGCCTACGAGCAGTACTTC.

The chain is built from TRBV28 and TRBJ2-7; 12 positions match TRBD1. V shed 6 bases and J 7 bases; nucleotides not matched to a gene: 10. The CDR3 is made up of 15 amino acids. Per the germline V gene, CDR1 is MDHEN and CDR2 is SYDVKM. The CDR3 reads CASSPGTGGFGEQYF. CDR3 sequence (DNA): TGTGCCAGCAGCCCCGGGACAGGGGGCTTCGGAGAGCAGTACTTC.

The chain recombines TRBV4-1 with TRBJ2-7; D call uncertain. The CDR3 totals 15 residues. CDR1 and CDR2 (germline): MGHRA, YSYEKL. The V and J ends lost 0 bases and 3 bases respectively, with 12 bases between them. CDR3 bases: TGCGCCAGCAGCCAAGATAGGGCCAGCTACTACGAGCAGTACTTC. Protein product: CASSQDRASYYEQYF.

The V gene is TRBV5-1, the J gene TRBJ1-2; D gene ambiguous. V gave up 4 bases and J gave up 2 bases, with 12 bases separating them. The CDR3 extends over 14 amino acids. The germline V gene encodes CDR1 SGHRS and CDR2 YFSETQ. CDR3 bases: TGCGCCAGCAGCGAAGGGTCAGTCAACTATGGCTACACCTTC. As protein: CASSEGSVNYGYTF.

The V call is TRBV11-2, the J call TRBJ2-3; 7 positions agree with TRBD2. CDR1 and CDR2 (germline): SGHAT, FQNNGV. V trimming: 5 bases; J trimming: 2 bases; junction bases outside the gene matches: 7. The CDR3 runs 15 residues. The CDR3 DNA is TGTGCCAGCAGCCTGGGCGGGGGAAACACAGATACGCAGTATTTT. Residues: CASSLGGGNTDTQYF.

The V gene is TRBV19, the J gene TRBJ2-7; D remains ambiguous. Looked up from germline, CDR1 is LNHDA and CDR2 is SQIVND (reference sequence). The CDR3 contains 13 residues. V was pared by 4 bases and J by 6 bases, with 13 bases between. CDR3 in amino acids: CASSTEVVGEQYF. In DNA, the CDR3 is TGTGCCAGTAGTACAGAGGTCGTCGGCGAGCAGTACTTC.